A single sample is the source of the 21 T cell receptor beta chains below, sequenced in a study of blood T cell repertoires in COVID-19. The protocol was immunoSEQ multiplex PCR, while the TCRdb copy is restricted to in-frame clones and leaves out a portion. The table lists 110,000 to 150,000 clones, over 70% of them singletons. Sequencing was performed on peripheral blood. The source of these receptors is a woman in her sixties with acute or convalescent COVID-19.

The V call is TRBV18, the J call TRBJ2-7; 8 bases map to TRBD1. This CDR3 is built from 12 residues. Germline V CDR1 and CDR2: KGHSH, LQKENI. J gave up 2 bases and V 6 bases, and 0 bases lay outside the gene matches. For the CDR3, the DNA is TGTGCCAGCTCGACAGGGGCCTACGAGCAGTACTTC. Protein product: CASSTGAYEQYF.

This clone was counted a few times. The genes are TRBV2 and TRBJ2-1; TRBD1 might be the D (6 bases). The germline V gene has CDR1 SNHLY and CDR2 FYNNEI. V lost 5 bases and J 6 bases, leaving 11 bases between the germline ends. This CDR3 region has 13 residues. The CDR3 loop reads CASSTGPINEQFF. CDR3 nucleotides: TGTGCCAGCAGTACAGGGCCCATCAATGAGCAGTTCTTC.

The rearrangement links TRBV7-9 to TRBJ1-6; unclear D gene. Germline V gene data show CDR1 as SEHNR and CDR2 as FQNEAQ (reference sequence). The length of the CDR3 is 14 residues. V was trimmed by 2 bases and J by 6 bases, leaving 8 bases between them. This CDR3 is CASSLSKSNSPLHF. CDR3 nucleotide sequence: TGTGCCAGCAGCTTAAGTAAGAGTAATTCACCCCTCCACTTT. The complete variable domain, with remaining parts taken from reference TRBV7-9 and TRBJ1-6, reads DTGVSQNPRHKITKRGQNVTFRCDPISEHNRLYWYRQTLGQGPEFLTYFQNEAQLEKSRLLSDRFSAERPKGSFSTLEIQRTEQGDSAMYLCASSLSKSNSPLHFGNGTRLTVT.

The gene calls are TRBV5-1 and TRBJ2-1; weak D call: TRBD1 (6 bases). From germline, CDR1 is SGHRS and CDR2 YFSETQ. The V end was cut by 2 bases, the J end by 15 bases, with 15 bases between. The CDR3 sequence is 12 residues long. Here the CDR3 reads CASSLQGGTLFF. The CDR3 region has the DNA TGCGCCAGCAGCTTACAAGGGGGTACTTTGTTCTTC.

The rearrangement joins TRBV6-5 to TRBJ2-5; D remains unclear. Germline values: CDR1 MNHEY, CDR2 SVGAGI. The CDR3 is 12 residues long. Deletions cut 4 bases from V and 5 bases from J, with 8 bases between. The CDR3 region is CASSSFAETQYF. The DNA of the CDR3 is TGTGCCAGCAGTTCCTTTGCGGAGACCCAGTACTTC.

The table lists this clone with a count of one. CDR3 amino acids: CAWSALANSYNEQFF. CDR3 sequence (DNA): TGTGCCTGGAGCGCGCTAGCGAACTCCTACAATGAGCAGTTCTTC. The chain joins TRBV30 to TRBJ2-1; TRBD2 is a possible D gene (6 bases). The CDR3 has 15 amino acids. Trimming cost V 3 bases and J 0 bases, with 12 bases left between them. Germline CDR1 reads GTSNPN; CDR2 reads SVGIG (reference sequence).

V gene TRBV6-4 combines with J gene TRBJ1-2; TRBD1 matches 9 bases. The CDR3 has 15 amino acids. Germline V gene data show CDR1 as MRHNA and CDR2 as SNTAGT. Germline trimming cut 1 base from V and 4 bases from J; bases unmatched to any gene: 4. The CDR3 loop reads CASSDYDRGSYGYTF. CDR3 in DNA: TGTGCCAGCAGTGACTATGACAGGGGGTCCTATGGCTACACCTTC.

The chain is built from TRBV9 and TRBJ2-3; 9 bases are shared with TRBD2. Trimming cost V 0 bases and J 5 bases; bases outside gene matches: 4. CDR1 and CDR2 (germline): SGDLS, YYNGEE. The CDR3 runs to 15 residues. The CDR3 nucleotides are TGTGCCAGCAGCGTAGAGGTAGCGGGAGTAGATACGCAGTATTTT. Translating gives CASSVEVAGVDTQYF. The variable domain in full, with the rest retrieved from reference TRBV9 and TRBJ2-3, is DSGVTQTPKHLITATGQRVTLRCSPRSGDLSVYWYQQSLDQGLQFLIQYYNGEERAKGNILERFSAQQFPDLHSELNLSSLELGDSALYFCASSVEVAGVDTQYFGPGTRLTVL.

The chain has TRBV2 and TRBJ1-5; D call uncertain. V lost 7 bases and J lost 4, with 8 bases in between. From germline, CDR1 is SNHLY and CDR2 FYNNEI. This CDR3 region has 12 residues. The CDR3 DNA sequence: TGTGCCAGCAAAGAGGGTAATCAGCCCCAGCATTTT. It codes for CASKEGNQPQHF.

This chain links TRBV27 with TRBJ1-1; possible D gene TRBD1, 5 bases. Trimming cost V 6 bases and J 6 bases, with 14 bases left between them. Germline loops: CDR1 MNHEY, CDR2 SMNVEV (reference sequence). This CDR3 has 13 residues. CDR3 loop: CASRLQGSPEAFF. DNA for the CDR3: TGTGCCAGCAGACTCCAGGGCTCCCCTGAAGCTTTCTTT.

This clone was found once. The CDR3 loop reads CVAFGRRVTEAFF. CDR3 sequence (DNA): TGTGTCGCTTTCGGGAGAAGGGTTACTGAAGCTTTCTTT. V is TRBV28 and J is TRBJ1-1; D not resolved. The CDR3 extends over 13 amino acids. Germline CDR1 MDHEN, CDR2 SYDVKM.

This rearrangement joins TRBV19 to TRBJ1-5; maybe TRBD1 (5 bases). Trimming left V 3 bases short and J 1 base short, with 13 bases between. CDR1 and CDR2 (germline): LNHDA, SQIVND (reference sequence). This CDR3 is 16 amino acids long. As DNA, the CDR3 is TGTGCCAGTAGTATGTATAGGGGATCGAGCAATCAGCCCCAGCATTTT. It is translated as CASSMYRGSSNQPQHF.

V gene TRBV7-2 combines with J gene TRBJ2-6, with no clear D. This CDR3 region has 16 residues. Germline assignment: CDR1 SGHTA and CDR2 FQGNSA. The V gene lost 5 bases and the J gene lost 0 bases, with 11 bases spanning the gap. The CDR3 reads CASSPVAFSGANVLTF. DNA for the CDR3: TGTGCCAGCAGCCCAGTGGCCTTCTCTGGGGCCAACGTCCTGACTTTC.

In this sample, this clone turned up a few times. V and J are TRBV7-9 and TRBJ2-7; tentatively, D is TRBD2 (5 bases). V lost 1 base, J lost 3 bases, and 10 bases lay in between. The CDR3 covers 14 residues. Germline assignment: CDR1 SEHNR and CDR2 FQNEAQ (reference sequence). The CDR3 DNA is TGTGCCAGCAGCTTAGTCCTACGGGACTACGAGCAGTACTTC. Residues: CASSLVLRDYEQYF.

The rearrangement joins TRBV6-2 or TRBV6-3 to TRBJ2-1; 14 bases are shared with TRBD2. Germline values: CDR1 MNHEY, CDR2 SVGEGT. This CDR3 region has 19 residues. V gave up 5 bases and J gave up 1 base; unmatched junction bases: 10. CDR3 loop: CASSGGLAGGRFSYNEQFF. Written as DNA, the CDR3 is TGTGCCAGCAGTGGAGGACTAGCGGGAGGTCGGTTTTCCTACAATGAGCAGTTCTTC.

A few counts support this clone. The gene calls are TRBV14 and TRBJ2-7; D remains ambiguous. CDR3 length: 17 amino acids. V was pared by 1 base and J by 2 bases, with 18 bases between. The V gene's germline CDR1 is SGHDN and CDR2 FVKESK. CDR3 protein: CASSQGGVVGWTYEQYF. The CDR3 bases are TGTGCCAGCAGCCAAGGAGGAGTGGTTGGCTGGACCTACGAGCAGTACTTC. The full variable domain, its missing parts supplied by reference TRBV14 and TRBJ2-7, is EAGVTQFPSHSVIEKGQTVTLRCDPISGHDNLYWYRRVMGKEIKFLLHFVKESKQDESGMPNNRFLAERTGGTYSTLKVQPAELEDSGVYFCASSQGGVVGWTYEQYFGPGTRLTVT.

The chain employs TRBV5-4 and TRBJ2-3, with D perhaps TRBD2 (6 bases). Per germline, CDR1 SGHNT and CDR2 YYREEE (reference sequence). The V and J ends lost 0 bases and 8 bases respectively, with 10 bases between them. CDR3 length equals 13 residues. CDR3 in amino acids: CASSLAGVGTQYF. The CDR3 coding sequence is TGTGCCAGCAGCTTGGCGGGAGTAGGTACGCAGTATTTT.

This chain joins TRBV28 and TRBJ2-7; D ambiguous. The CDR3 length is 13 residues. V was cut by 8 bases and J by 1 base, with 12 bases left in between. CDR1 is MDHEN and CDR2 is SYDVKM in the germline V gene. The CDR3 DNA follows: TGTGCCAGCCGTGGGCGACCATCCTACGAGCAGTACTTC. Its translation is CASRGRPSYEQYF.

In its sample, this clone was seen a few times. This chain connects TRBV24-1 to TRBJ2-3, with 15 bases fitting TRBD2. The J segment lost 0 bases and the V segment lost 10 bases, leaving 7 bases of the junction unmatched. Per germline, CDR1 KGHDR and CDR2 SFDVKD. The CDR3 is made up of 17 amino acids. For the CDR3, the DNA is TGTGCCACTGCCGGGACTAGCGGGAGGCGGAGCACAGATACGCAGTATTTT. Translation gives CATAGTSGRRSTDTQYF.

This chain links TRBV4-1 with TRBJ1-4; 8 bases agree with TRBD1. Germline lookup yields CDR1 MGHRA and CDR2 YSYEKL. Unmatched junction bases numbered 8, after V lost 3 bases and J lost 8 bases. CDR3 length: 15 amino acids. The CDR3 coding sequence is TGCGCCAGCAGCCAGGCAGGGGGCGCTTTAGAAAAACTGTTTTTT. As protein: CASSQAGGALEKLFF.

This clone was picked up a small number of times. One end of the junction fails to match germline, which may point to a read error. The CDR3 spells CASTLDRLNEKLFF. The CDR3 DNA is TGTGCCAGCACCTTAGACAGGCTTAATGAAAAACTGTTTTTT. The V call is TRBV7-9, the J call TRBJ1-4; TRBD1 is a possible D gene (6 bases). The CDR3 extends over 14 amino acids. Germline V gene lookup returns CDR1 SEHNR and CDR2 FQNEAQ (reference sequence).